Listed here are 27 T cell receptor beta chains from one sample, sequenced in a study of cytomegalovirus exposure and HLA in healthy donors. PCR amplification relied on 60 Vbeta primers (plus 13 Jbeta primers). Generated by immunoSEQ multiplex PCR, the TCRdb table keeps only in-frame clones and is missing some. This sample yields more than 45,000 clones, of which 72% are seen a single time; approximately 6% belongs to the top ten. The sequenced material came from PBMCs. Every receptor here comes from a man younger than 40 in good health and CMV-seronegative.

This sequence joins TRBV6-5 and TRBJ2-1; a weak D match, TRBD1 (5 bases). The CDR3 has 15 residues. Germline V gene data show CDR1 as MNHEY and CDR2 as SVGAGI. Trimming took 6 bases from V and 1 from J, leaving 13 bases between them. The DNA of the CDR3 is TGTGCCAGCAGGCCCCGACAGCAGTCCTACAATGAGCAGTTCTTC. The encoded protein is CASRPRQQSYNEQFF.

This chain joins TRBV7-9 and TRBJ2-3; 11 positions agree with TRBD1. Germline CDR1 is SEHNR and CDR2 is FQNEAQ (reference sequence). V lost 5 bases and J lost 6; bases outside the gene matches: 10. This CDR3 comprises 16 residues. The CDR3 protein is CASSTRDRGVTDTQYF. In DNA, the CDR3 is TGTGCCAGCAGCACCCGGGACAGGGGGGTTACGGATACGCAGTATTTT.

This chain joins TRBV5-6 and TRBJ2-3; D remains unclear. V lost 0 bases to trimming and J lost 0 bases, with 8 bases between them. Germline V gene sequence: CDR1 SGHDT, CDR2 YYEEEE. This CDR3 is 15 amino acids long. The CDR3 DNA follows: TGTGCCAGCAGCTTGGCCGTGGCTAGCACAGATACGCAGTATTTT. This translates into CASSLAVASTDTQYF. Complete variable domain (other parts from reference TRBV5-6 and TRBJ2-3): DAGVTQSPTHLIKTRGQQVTLRCSPKSGHDTVSWYQQALGQGPQFIFQYYEEEERQRGNFPDRFSGHQFPNYSSELNVNALLLGDSALYLCASSLAVASTDTQYFGPGTRLTVL.

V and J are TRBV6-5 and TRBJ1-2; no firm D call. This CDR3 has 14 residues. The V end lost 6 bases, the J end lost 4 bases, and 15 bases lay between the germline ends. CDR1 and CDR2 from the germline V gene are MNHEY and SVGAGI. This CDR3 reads CASSDPWGGYGYTF. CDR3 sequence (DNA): TGTGCCAGCAGCGACCCTTGGGGAGGCTATGGCTACACCTTC.

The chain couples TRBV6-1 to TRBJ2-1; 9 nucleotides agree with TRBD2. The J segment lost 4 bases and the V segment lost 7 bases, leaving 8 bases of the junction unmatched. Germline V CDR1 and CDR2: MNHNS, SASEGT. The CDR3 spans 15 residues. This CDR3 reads CASMGGLAFYNEQFF. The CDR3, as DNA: TGTGCCAGCATGGGAGGACTAGCGTTTTACAATGAGCAGTTCTTC.

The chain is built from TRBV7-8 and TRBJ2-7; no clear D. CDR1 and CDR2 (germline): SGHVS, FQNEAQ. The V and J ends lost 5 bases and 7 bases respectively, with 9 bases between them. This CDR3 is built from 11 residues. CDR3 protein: CASSNRLEQYF. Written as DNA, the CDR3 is TGTGCCAGCAGCAACCGACTTGAGCAGTACTTC.

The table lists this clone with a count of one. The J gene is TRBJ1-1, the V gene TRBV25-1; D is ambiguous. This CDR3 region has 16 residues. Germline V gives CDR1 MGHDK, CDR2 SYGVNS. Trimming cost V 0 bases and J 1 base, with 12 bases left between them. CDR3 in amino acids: CASSEYAAEPNTEAFF. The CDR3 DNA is TGTGCCAGCAGTGAATATGCGGCGGAACCGAACACTGAAGCTTTCTTT.

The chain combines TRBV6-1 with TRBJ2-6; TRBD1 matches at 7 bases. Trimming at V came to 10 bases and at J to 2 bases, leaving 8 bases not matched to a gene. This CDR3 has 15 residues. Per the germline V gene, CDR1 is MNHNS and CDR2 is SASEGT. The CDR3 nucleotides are TGTGCCATGCACCTAACAGGGGCTGGGGCCAACGTCCTGACTTTC. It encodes CAMHLTGAGANVLTF.

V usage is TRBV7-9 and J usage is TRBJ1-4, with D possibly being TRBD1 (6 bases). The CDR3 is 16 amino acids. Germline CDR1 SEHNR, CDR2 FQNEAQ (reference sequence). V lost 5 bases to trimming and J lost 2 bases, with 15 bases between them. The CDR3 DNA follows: TGTGCCAGCAGCCAAGGTGGGACATCGACTAATGAAAAACTGTTTTTT. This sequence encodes CASSQGGTSTNEKLFF. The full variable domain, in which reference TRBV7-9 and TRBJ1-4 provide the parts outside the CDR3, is DTGVSQNPRHKITKRGQNVTFRCDPISEHNRLYWYRQTLGQGPEFLTYFQNEAQLEKSRLLSDRFSAERPKGSFSTLEIQRTEQGDSAMYLCASSQGGTSTNEKLFFGSGTQLSVL.

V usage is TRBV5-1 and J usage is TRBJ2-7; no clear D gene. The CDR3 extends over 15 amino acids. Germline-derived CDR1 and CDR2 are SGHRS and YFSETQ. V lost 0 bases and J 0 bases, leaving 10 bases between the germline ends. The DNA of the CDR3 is TGCGCCAGCAGCTTGGCAGCTACTACCTCCTACGAGCAGTACTTC. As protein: CASSLAATTSYEQYF.

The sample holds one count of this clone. CDR3 DNA: TGCGCCAGCAGAAAGACAGGGGAATTTAGTGGCTACACCTTC. Its translation: CASRKTGEFSGYTF. The chain couples TRBV10-2 to TRBJ1-2; TRBD1 matches 8 bases. Losses at the gene ends were 6 bases for V and 7 bases for J; bases not matched to a gene: 10. This CDR3 spans 14 amino acids. Looked up from germline, CDR1 is WSHSY and CDR2 is SAAADI.

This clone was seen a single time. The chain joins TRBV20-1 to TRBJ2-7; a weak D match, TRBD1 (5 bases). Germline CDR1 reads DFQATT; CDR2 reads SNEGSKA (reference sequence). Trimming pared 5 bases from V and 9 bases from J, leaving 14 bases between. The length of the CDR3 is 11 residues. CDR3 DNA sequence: TGCAGTGCTCTACAGGATTGGGGGCAGTACTTC. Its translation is CSALQDWGQYF.

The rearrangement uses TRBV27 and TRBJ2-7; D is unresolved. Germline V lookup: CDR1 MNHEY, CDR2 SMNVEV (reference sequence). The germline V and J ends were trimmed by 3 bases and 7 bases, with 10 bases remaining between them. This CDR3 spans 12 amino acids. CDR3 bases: TGTGCCAGCAGTTTGGTAGCCGGGGAGCAGTACTTC. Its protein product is CASSLVAGEQYF.

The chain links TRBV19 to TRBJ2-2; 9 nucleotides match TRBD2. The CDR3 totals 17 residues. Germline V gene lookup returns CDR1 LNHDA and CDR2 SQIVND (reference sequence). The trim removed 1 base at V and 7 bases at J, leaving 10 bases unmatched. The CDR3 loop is CASSIVWREGLSGELFF. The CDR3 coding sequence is TGTGCCAGTAGTATAGTTTGGCGGGAGGGCCTGAGCGGGGAGCTGTTTTTT.

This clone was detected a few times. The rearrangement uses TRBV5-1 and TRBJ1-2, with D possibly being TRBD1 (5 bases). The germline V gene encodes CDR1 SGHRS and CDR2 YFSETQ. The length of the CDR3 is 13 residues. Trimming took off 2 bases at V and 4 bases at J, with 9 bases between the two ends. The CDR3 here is CASSLSGIYGYTF. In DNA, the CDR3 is TGCGCCAGCAGCTTATCAGGGATCTATGGCTACACCTTC.

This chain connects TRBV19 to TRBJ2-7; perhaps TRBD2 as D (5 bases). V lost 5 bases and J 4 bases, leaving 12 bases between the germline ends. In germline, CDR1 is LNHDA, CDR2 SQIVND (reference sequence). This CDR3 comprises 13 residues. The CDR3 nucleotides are TGTGCCAGTAGTTTCGGGGAAGCGTACGAGCAGTACTTC. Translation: CASSFGEAYEQYF.

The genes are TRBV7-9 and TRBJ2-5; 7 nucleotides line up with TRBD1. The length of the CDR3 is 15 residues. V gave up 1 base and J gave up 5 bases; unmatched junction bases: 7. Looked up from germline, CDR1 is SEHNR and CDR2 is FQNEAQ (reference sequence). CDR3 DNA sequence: TGTGCCAGCAGCTTAGGTAGAGGGGGCTGGGAGACCCAGTACTTC. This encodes CASSLGRGGWETQYF.

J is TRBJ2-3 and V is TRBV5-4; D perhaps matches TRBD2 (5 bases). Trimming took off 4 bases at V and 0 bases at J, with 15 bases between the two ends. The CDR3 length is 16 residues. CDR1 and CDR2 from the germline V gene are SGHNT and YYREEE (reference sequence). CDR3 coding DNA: TGTGCCAGCAGCCACCAGCGGAGCGCTAGCACAGATACGCAGTATTTT. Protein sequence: CASSHQRSASTDTQYF.

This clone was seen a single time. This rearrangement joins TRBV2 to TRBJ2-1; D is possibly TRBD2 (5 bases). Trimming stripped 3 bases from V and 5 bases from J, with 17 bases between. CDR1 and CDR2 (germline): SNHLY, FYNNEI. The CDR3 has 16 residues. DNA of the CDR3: TGTGCCAGCAGTGATCTTCTCTTGGCTAGCCACAATGAGCAGTTCTTC. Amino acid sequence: CASSDLLLASHNEQFF.

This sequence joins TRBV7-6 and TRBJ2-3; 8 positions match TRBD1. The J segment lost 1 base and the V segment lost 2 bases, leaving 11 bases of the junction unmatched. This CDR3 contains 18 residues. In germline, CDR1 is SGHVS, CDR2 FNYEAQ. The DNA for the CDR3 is TGTGCCAGCAGCTTAAAGGGGTGGGCAGGGGGCGGCACAGATACGCAGTATTTT. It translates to CASSLKGWAGGGTDTQYF.

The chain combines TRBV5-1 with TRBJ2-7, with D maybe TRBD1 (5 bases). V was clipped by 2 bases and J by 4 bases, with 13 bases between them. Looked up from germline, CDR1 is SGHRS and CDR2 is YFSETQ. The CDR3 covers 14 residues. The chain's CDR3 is CASSLNGARYEQYF. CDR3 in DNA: TGCGCCAGCAGCTTAAATGGGGCCAGGTACGAGCAGTACTTC. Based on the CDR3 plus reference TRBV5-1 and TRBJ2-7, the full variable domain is KAGVTQTPRYLIKTRGQQVTLSCSPISGHRSVSWYQQTPGQGLQFLFEYFSETQRNKGNFPGRFSGRQFSNSRSEMNVSTLELGDSALYLCASSLNGARYEQYFGPGTRLTVT.

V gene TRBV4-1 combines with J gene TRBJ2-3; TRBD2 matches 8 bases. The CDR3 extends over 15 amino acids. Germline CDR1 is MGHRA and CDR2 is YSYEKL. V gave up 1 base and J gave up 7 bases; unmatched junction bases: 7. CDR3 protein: CASSQVAGGLHTQYF. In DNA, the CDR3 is TGCGCCAGCAGCCAAGTGGCGGGAGGTTTGCATACGCAGTATTTT.

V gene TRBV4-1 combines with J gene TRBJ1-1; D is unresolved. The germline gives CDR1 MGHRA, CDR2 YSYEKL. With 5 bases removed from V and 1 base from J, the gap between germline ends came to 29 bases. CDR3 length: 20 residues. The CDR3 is CASSNPGLSPRSKSNTEAFF. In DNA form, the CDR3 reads TGCGCCAGCAGCAATCCTGGGCTCAGCCCAAGATCTAAGTCGAACACTGAAGCTTTCTTT.

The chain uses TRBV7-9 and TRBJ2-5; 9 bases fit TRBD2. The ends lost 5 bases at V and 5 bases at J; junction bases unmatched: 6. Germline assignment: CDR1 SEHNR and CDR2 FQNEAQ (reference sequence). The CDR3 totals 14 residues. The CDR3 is CASSRLAGEETQYF. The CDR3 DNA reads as TGTGCCAGCAGCCGGTTAGCGGGAGAGGAGACCCAGTACTTC. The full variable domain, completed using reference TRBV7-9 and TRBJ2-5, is DTGVSQNPRHKITKRGQNVTFRCDPISEHNRLYWYRQTLGQGPEFLTYFQNEAQLEKSRLLSDRFSAERPKGSFSTLEIQRTEQGDSAMYLCASSRLAGEETQYFGPGTRLLVL.

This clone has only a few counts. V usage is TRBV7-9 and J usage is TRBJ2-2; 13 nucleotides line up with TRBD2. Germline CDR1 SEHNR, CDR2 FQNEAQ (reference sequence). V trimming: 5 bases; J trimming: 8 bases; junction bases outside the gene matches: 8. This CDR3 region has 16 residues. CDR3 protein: CASSPNGLAGVGELFF. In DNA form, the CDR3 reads TGTGCCAGCAGCCCGAACGGACTAGCGGGAGTTGGGGAGCTGTTTTTT.

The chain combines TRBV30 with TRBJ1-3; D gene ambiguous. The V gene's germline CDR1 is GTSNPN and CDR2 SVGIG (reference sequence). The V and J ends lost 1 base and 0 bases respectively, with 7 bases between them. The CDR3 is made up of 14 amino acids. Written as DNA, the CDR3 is TGTGCCTGGAGTGACAGTTACTCTGGAAACACCATATATTTT. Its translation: CAWSDSYSGNTIYF.

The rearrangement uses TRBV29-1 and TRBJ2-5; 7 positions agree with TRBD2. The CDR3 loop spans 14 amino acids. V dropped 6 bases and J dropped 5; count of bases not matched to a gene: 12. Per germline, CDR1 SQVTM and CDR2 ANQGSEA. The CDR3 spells CSVGAGPRRETQYF. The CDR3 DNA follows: TGCAGCGTGGGAGCGGGGCCTAGGCGGGAGACCCAGTACTTC.